This T cell receptor beta chain was recorded in a study of T cell repertoires in cytomegalovirus infection. Germline V gene sequence: CDR1 ENHRY, CDR2 SYGVKD. Trimming stripped 3 bases from V and 1 base from J, with 3 bases between. The CDR3 has 12 amino acids. TCRdb reprocessed the reads with MiXCR, giving one entry per CDR3 protein. The repertoire holds 160,000 or so distinct CDR3 sequences, with 20% to 30% as singletons. This clonotype was counted between two and nine times. The source of this sequence is a human donor in good health (CMV status not recorded). Some clones in this sample may be carry-over from other donors' samples. The material sequenced was PBMCs. The chain links TRBV10-3 to TRBJ2-5; D is unclear. CDR3 amino acids: CAISESQETQYF. The CDR3 bases are TGTGCCATCAGTGAATCCCAAGAGACCCAGTACTTC.